These T cell receptor beta chains were read from a single sample in a study of cytomegalovirus exposure and HLA in healthy donors. Only in-frame clones appear in the TCRdb table, and some are missing; sequencing was by immunoSEQ multiplex PCR. The sample contains about 160,000 clones, less than 90% of which appear only once. Sequencing used PBMCs. These receptors were collected from a male donor in good health and CMV-seropositive. Each CDR3 is given with its conserved first and last residue. The D gene is left open where the match is weak. Some rows mark clone size as missing; the rest say once, few, many or name a class of expanded clone.

d_call | j_call | v_call | clone_size | cdr3_length | cdr3_aa | cdr3_nt
. | TRBJ1-1 | TRBV25-1 | . | 15 | CASSESTGLGTEAFF | TGTGCCAGCAGTGAGAGTACAGGGCTGGGGACTGAAGCTTTCTTT
. | TRBJ2-7 | TRBV28 | . | 12 | CASSAGSYEQYF | TGTGCCAGCAGTGCCGGTTCCTACGAGCAGTACTTC
. | TRBJ1-2 | TRBV5-1 | . | 17 | CASSLFEMVRPGYGYTF | TGCGCCAGCAGCTTGTTCGAAATGGTTAGGCCAGGCTATGGCTACACCTTC
. | TRBJ2-3 | TRBV7-9 | . | 14 | CASSKIAATDTQYF | TGTGCCAGCAGCAAGATAGCCGCCACAGATACGCAGTATTTT
. | TRBJ2-3 | TRBV4-1 | . | 16 | CASSQEGDGITDTQYF | TGCGCCAGCAGCCAAGAAGGAGACGGGATCACAGATACGCAGTATTTT
TRBD2 | TRBJ2-1 | TRBV19 | . | 16 | CASSRGRAASYNEQFF | TGTGCCAGTAGTCGGGGGAGGGCCGCCTCCTACAATGAGCAGTTCTTC
. | TRBJ2-7 | TRBV27 | . | 15 | CASSLRSGFLTEQYF | TGTGCCAGCAGTTTACGGAGCGGGTTCCTGACCGAGCAGTACTTC
TRBD1 | TRBJ2-2 | TRBV28 | . | 15 | CASSRDSANTGELFF | TGTGCCAGCAGCAGGGACAGCGCGAACACCGGGGAGCTGTTTTTT
TRBD2 | TRBJ2-1 | TRBV5-4 | . | 16 | CASSLGGTSGNYEQFF | TGTGCCAGCAGCTTGGGCGGGACTAGCGGGAACTATGAGCAGTTCTTC
. | TRBJ1-1 | TRBV10-3 | . | 15 | CAISESTRRNTEAFF | TGTGCCATCAGTGAGTCGACTCGAAGGAACACTGAAGCTTTCTTT
. | TRBJ2-5 | TRBV5-3 | . | 15 | CARSSRDPLMETQYF | TGTGCCAGAAGCTCCCGGGATCCGCTGATGGAGACCCAGTACTTC
TRBD2 | TRBJ2-3 | TRBV5-1 | . | 15 | CASSLRGVGTDTQYF | TGCGCCAGCAGCTTGCGGGGGGTGGGTACGGATACGCAGTATTTT
TRBD1 | TRBJ2-3 | TRBV7-2 | . | 15 | CASSLGDRVFDTQYF | TGTGCCAGCAGCTTGGGGGACAGGGTCTTCGATACGCAGTATTTT
. | TRBJ2-3 | TRBV27 | . | 11 | CGRDDTDTQYF | TGTGGCCGGGATGACACAGATACGCAGTATTTT
TRBD1 | TRBJ2-7 | TRBV15 | . | 17 | CATSREYGTGASYEQYF | TGTGCCACCAGCAGAGAATATGGGACAGGGGCCTCCTACGAGCAGTACTTC
. | TRBJ1-5 | TRBV28 | . | 15 | CATTEGGFRNQPQHF | TGTGCCACCACGGAGGGGGGGTTTCGCAATCAGCCCCAGCATTTT
. | TRBJ1-2 | TRBV12-5 | . | 18 | CASGLALLTAGPSKGYTF | TGTGCTAGTGGTTTGGCCCTTTTAACGGCGGGGCCGTCGAAGGGCTACACCTTC
TRBD2 | TRBJ2-7 | TRBV11-2 | . | 13 | CAGGLAGTYEQYF | TGTGCCGGCGGACTAGCGGGGACCTACGAGCAGTACTTC
TRBD2 | TRBJ2-7 | TRBV27 | . | 15 | CASSDGLAGWYEQYF | TGTGCCAGCAGTGACGGGCTAGCGGGTTGGTACGAGCAGTACTTC
TRBD1 | TRBJ2-7 | TRBV19 | . | 15 | CASSIKKGAAYEQYF | TGTGCCAGTAGTATAAAGAAGGGGGCCGCCTACGAGCAGTACTTC
. | TRBJ1-2 | TRBV5-4 | . | 14 | CASSDRDWDYGYTF | TGTGCCAGCAGCGATAGGGACTGGGACTATGGCTACACCTTC
TRBD1 | TRBJ2-7 | TRBV9 | . | 15 | CASSQGALYTYEQYF | TGTGCCAGCAGCCAGGGGGCTCTCTACACCTACGAGCAGTACTTC
TRBD1 | TRBJ1-1 | TRBV7-6 | . | 14 | CASSEQGANTEAFF | TGTGCCAGCAGCGAGCAGGGGGCCAACACTGAAGCTTTCTTT
TRBD1 | TRBJ2-7 | TRBV19 | few | 15 | CASSIGAGGIYEQYF | TGTGCCAGTAGTATCGGGGCAGGGGGCATCTACGAGCAGTACTTC
. | TRBJ1-4 | TRBV7-9 | . | 15 | CASSRTSGSNEKLFF | TGTGCCAGCAGCCGTACTTCCGGGTCTAATGAAAAACTGTTTTTT
. | TRBJ2-7 | TRBV6-6 | . | 14 | CASVRGSNSYEQYF | TGTGCCTCGGTGCGGGGTTCTAACTCCTACGAGCAGTACTTC
TRBD2 | TRBJ2-1 | TRBV4-1 | . | 16 | CASSQSVIAGADEQFF | TGCGCCAGCAGCCAAAGCGTAATAGCGGGAGCGGATGAGCAGTTCTTC
TRBD1 | TRBJ1-2 | TRBV5-4 | . | 15 | CASSSTHRGDYGYTF | TGTGCCAGCAGCTCTACGCACAGGGGGGACTATGGCTACACCTTC
. | TRBJ2-2 | TRBV14 | . | 14 | CASSPGGPTGELFF | TGTGCCAGCAGCCCTGGAGGGCCGACCGGGGAGCTGTTTTTT
TRBD2 | TRBJ2-1 | TRBV7-3 | . | 15 | CASSSGLADYNEQFF | TGTGCCAGCAGCTCGGGACTAGCGGACTACAATGAGCAGTTCTTC